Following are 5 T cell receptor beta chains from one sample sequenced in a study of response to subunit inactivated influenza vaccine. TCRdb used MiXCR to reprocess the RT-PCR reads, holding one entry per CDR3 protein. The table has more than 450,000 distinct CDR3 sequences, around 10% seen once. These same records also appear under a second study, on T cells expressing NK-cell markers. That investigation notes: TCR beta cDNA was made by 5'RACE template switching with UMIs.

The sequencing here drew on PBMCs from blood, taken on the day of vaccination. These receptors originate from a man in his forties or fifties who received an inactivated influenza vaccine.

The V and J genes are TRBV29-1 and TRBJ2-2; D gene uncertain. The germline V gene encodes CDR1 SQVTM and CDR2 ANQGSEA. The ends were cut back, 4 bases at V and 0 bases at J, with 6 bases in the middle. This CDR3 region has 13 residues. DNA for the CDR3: TGCAGCGTTGTTGGCTCGAACACCGGGGAGCTGTTTTTT. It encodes CSVVGSNTGELFF.

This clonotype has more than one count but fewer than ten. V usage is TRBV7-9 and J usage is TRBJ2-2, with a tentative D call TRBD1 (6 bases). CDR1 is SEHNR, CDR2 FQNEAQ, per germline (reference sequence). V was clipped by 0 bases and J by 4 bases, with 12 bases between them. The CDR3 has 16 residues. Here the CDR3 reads CASSLAAGESTGELFF. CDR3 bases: TGTGCCAGCAGCTTAGCGGCAGGGGAGAGCACCGGGGAGCTGTTTTTT.

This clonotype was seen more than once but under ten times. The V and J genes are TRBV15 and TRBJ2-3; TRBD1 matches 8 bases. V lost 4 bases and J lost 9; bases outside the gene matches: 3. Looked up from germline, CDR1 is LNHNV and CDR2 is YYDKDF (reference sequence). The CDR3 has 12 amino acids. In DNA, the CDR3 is TGTGCCACCAGCACAAACAGGGGGACGCAGTATTTT. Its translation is CATSTNRGTQYF.

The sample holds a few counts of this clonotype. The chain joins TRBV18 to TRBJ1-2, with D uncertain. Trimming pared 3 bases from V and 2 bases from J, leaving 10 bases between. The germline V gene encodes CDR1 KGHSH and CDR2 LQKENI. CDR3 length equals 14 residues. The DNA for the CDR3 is TGTGCCAGCTCACCTCCGTTGGGAAACTATGGCTACACCTTC. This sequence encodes CASSPPLGNYGYTF.

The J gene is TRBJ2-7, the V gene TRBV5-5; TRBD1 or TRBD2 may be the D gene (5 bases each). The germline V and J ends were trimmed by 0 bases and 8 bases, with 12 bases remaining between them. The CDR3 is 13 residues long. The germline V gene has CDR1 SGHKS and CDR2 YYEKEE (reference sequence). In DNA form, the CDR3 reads TGTGCCAGCAGCTTGGGGGACGGGTTGAAGCAGTACTTC. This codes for CASSLGDGLKQYF.